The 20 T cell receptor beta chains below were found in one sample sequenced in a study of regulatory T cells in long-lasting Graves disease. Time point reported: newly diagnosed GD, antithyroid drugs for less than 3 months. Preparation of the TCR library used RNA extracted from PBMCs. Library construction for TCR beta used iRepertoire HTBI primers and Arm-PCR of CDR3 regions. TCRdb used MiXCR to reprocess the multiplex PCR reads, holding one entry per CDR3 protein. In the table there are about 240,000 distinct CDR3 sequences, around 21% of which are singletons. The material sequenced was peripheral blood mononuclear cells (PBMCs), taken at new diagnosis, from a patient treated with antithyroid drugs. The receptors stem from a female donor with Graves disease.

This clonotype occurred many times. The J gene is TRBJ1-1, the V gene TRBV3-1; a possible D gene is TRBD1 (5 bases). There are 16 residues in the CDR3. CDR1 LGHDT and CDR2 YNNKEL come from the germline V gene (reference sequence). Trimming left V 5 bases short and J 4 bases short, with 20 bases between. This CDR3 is CASSNSAGVGGTEAFF. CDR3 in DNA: TGTGCCAGCAGCAACTCCGCCGGGGTCGGGGGCACTGAAGCTTTCTTT.

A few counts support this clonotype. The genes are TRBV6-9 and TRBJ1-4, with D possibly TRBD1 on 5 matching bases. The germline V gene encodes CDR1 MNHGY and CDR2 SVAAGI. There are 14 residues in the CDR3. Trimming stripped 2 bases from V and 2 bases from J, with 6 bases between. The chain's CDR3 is CASSYKGTNEKLFF. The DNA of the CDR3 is TGTGCCAGCAGTTATAAGGGGACTAATGAAAAACTGTTTTTT.

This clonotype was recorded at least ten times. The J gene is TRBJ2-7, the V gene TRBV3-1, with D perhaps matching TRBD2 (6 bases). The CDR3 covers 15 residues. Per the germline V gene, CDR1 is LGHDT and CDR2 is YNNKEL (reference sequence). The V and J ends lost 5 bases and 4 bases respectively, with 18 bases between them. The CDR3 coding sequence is TGTGCCAGCAGCGACCCGGGACTCACCGGGTACGAGCAGTACTTC. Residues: CASSDPGLTGYEQYF.

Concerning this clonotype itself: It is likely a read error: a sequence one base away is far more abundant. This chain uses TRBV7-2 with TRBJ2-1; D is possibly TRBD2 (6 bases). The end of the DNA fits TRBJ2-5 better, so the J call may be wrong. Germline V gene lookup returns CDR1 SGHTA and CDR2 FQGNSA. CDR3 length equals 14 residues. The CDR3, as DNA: TGTGACAGCAGCTTTGCGCGGGAAGAGGAGACCCAGTACTTC. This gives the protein CDSSFAREEETQYF.

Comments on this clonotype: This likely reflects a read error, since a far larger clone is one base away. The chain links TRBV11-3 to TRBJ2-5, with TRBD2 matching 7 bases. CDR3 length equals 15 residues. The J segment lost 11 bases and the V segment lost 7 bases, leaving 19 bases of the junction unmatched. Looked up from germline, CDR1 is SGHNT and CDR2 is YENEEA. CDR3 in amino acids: CASTGRENSYNEQYF. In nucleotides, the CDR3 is TGTGCCAGCACTGGGCGGGAGAACTCCTACAATGAGCAGTACTTC.

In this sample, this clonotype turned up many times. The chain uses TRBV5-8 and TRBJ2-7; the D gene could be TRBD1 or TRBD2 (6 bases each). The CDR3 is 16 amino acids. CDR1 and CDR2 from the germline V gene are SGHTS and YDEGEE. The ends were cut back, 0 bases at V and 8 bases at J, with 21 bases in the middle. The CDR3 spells CASSLEFRGQGSKQYF. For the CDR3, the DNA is TGTGCCAGCAGCTTGGAATTTCGGGGGCAGGGAAGTAAGCAGTACTTC.

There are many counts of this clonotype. CDR3 DNA: TGCAGTGCCAGAAAACAGGGGGCCATAACTGAAGCTTTCTTT. Residues: CSARKQGAITEAFF. This rearrangement joins TRBV20-1 to TRBJ1-1; 9 bases map to TRBD1. Trimming cost V 6 bases and J 5 bases; bases outside gene matches: 10. The germline V gene encodes CDR1 DFQATT and CDR2 SNEGSKA (reference sequence). This CDR3 has 14 amino acids.

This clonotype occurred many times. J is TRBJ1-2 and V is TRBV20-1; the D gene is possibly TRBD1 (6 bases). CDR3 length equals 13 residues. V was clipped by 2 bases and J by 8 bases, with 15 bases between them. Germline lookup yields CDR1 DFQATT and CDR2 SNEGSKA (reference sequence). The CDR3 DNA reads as TGCAGTGCTAGATATCAGGGGAGGGGAGGCTACACCTTC. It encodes CSARYQGRGGYTF.

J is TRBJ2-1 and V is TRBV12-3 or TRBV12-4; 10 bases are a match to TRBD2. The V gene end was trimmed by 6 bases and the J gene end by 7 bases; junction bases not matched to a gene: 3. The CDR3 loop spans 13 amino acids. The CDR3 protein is CASSRLAGNEQFF. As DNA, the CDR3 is TGTGCCAGCAGCCGACTAGCGGGTAATGAGCAGTTCTTC.

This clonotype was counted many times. CDR3 in DNA: TGCAGCGTTGAAAAAGGTAGCTTGTCCAATGAGCAGTTCTTC. Protein product: CSVEKGSLSNEQFF. The chain couples TRBV29-1 to TRBJ2-1; D is unclear. CDR1 is SQVTM and CDR2 is ANQGSEA in the germline V gene. The CDR3 totals 14 residues. Between the trimmed V and J ends, which lost 2 bases and 6 bases, there was a span of 14 bases.

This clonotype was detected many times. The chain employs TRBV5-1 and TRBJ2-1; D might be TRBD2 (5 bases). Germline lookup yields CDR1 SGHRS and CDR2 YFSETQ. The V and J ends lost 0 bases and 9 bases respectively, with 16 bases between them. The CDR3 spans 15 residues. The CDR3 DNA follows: TGCGCCAGCAGCTTGGGGAGCGGTCATCAGAGTGAGCAGTTCTTC. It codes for CASSLGSGHQSEQFF.

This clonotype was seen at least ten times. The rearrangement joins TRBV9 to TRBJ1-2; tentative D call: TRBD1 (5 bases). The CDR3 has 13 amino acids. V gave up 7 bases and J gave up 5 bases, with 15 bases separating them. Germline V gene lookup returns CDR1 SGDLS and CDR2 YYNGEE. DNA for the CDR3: TGTGCCAGCTCACCACGGGACCTATATGGCTACACCTTC. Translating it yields CASSPRDLYGYTF.

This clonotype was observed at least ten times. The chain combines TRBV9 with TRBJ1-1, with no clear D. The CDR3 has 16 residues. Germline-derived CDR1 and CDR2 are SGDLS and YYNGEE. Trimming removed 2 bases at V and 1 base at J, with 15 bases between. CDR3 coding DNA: TGTGCCAGCAGCGTTGATGGACGGCCCCGGAACACTGAAGCTTTCTTT. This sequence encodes CASSVDGRPRNTEAFF.

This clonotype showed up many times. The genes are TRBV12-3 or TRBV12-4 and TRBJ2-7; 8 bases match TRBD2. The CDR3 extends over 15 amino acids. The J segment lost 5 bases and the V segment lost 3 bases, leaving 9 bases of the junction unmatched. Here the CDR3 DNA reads TGTGCCAGCAGTTTCTATTCGGGAGGGCCTAACGAGCAGTACTTC. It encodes CASSFYSGGPNEQYF.

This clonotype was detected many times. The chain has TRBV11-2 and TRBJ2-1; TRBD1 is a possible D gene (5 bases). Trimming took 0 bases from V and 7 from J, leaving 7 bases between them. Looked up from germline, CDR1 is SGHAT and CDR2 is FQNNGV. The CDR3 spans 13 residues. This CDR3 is CASSLERGNEQFF. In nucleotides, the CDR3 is TGTGCCAGCAGCTTAGAAAGGGGAAATGAGCAGTTCTTC.

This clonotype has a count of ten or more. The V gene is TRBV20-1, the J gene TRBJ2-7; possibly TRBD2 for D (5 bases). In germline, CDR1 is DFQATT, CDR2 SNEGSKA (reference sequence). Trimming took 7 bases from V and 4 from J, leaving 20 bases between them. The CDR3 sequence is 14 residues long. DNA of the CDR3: TGCAGTGTCCCTCCAAATCGGGGTCAGTACGAGCAGTACTTC. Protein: CSVPPNRGQYEQYF.

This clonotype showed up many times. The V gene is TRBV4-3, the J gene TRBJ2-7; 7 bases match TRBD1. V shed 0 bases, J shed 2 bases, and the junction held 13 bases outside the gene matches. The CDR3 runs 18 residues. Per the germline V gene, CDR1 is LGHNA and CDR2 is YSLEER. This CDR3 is CASSQEGSHQGVAYEQYF. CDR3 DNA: TGCGCCAGCAGCCAAGAGGGATCTCATCAGGGGGTGGCCTACGAGCAGTACTTC.

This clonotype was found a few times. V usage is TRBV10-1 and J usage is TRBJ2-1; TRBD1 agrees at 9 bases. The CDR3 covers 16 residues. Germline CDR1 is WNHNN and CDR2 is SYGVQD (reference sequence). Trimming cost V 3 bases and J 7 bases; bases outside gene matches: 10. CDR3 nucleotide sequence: TGCGCCAGCAGTGAATTTGGGACAGGGTCGAGGAATGAGCAGTTCTTC. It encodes CASSEFGTGSRNEQFF.

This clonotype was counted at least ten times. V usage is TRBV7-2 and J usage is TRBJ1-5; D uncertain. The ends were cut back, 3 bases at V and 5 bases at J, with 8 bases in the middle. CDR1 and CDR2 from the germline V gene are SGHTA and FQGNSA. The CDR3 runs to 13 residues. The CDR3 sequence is CASSFRVDQPQHF. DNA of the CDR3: TGTGCCAGCAGCTTCCGGGTGGATCAGCCCCAGCATTTT.

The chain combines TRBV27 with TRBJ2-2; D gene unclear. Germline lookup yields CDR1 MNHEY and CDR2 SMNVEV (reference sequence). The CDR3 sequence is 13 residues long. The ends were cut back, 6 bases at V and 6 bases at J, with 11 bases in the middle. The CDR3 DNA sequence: TGTGCCAGCAGAACTCATGGACCCGGGGAGCTGTTTTTT. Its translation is CASRTHGPGELFF.